A single sample gave rise to the 8 T cell receptor beta chains below, sequenced in a study of T cells in Graves' hyperthyroidism and ophthalmopathy. RNA transcripts provided the source from which TCR beta CDR3 regions were amplified. Carried out on the TCR CDR3, a first-round RT-PCR used the HTBI primer set. MiXCR, run by TCRdb on the multiplex PCR reads, gives a single entry per CDR3 protein. The sample contains 200,000 to 250,000 distinct CDR3 sequences, roughly 17% of which appear only once. Sequenced sample: blood. The receptors derive from a woman aged 18-29 years with Graves' ophthalmopathy.

This clonotype was seen many times. This chain connects TRBV9 to TRBJ2-3; 10 nucleotides match TRBD2. There are 15 residues in the CDR3. V lost 4 bases and J lost 6; bases outside the gene matches: 8. The germline CDR1 and CDR2 sequences are SGDLS and YYNGEE. The CDR3 DNA is TGTGCCAGCAGCCCAAGCGGGGGGGCGGGTGATACGCAGTATTTT. Translation: CASSPSGGAGDTQYF.

This clonotype appeared a single time. The gene calls are TRBV29-1 and TRBJ2-3, with 14 bases lining up with TRBD2. Germline V lookup: CDR1 SQVTM, CDR2 ANQGSEA. V shed 7 bases and J 8 bases; nucleotides not matched to a gene: 8. The CDR3 length is 14 residues. This CDR3 is CSAGTSGSLGTQYF. The CDR3 DNA reads TGCAGCGCTGGGACTAGCGGGAGCTTGGGTACGCAGTATTTT.

This clonotype was found many times. This chain uses TRBV6-1 with TRBJ2-3, with 12 bases fitting TRBD2. The trim removed 1 base at V and 4 bases at J, leaving 6 bases unmatched. Germline V gene sequence: CDR1 MNHNS, CDR2 SASEGT. The length of the CDR3 is 17 residues. As DNA, the CDR3 is TGTGCCAGCAGTGAAGTACTAGCGGGGGGCCCCCCAGATACGCAGTATTTT. This codes for CASSEVLAGGPPDTQYF.

On this clonotype itself: A much larger clone lies a single base off, so this may be a read error. CDR3 DNA: TGTGCCAGCAGTTACCTAGGGGGCTATAACTATGGCTACGCCTTC. Protein: CASSYLGGYNYGYAF. The J gene is TRBJ1-2, the V gene TRBV6-2 or TRBV6-3, with TRBD1 identical over 7 bases. CDR3 length equals 15 residues. CDR1 and CDR2 (germline): MNHEY, SVGEGT.

This clonotype occurred many times. The rearrangement joins TRBV7-6 to TRBJ2-2; 15 nucleotides line up with TRBD2. Looked up from germline, CDR1 is SGHVS and CDR2 is FNYEAQ. J lost 5 bases, V lost 5 bases, and 9 bases had no gene match. The CDR3 has 18 amino acids. CDR3 bases: TGTGCCAGCAGCCCGCGGACTAGCGGGAGGGCCGGAACCGGGGAGCTGTTTTTT. It translates to CASSPRTSGRAGTGELFF.

This clonotype was observed at least ten times. The CDR3 is CASSYLTYRTATTSTDTQYF. The DNA of the CDR3 is TGTGCCAGCAGTTACCTCACATATCGGACGGCGACCACTAGCACAGATACGCAGTATTTT. The chain has TRBV6-2 or TRBV6-3 and TRBJ2-3; D not resolved. In germline, CDR1 is MNHEY, CDR2 SVGEGT. The CDR3 runs to 20 residues. V lost 2 bases and J 0 bases, leaving 24 bases between the germline ends.

A few counts support this clonotype. A clone one base away is much larger, so this may be a read error. This sequence joins TRBV3-1 and TRBJ2-1; D might be TRBD2 (5 bases). The CDR3 consists of 18 residues. V was trimmed by 0 bases and J by 9 bases, leaving 24 bases between them. Germline V gene sequence: CDR1 LGHDT, CDR2 YNNKEL (reference sequence). In nucleotides, the CDR3 is TGTGCCAGCAGCCAAGATTTTTATAGCGAGATTATTAGAACTGAGCAGTTCTTC. Encoded protein: CASSQDFYSEIIRTEQFF.

This clonotype was counted ten times or more. This rearrangement joins TRBV20-1 to TRBJ2-2, with D possibly TRBD1 on 5 matching bases. The CDR3 runs to 14 residues. Germline CDR1 is DFQATT and CDR2 is SNEGSKA (reference sequence). Deletions cut 3 bases from V and 4 bases from J, with 12 bases between. The CDR3 loop is CSASQGRGTGELFF. In nucleotides, the CDR3 is TGCAGTGCTAGCCAGGGCCGCGGCACCGGGGAGCTGTTTTTT.